A selection of T cell receptor beta chains follows, all from one sample in a study of CD4 T cells in relation to SARS-CoV-2 and coronaviruses. These TCRs are of unknown antigen specificity. Profiled with immunoSEQ multiplex PCR; TCRdb holds only in-frame clones, not every one. The repertoire holds around 20,000 clones, just under 70% seen once, with around 19% in the top ten. What was sequenced was CD4+ T cells from PBMCs, cultured in vitro. Source of these receptors: a human donor in good health. The CDR3 runs from the conserved cysteine through the conserved F or W. The order of the fields is V gene, D gene, clone size, J gene, CDR3 protein, CDR3 DNA. The D gene is left open where the match is weak. Some rows have no size entry. The others give once, few or many, or a class for an expanded clone.

V: TRBV2; D: .; size: .; J: TRBJ1-1; CDR3: CASSGGGRGAFF; DNA: TGTGCCAGCAGTGGGGGGGGGCGCGGGGCTTTCTTT
V: TRBV19; D: TRBD1; size: .; J: TRBJ2-7; CDR3: CASKWDRESYEQYF; DNA: TGTGCCAGTAAGTGGGACAGGGAATCTTACGAGCAGTACTTC
V: TRBV4-2; D: TRBD1; size: few; J: TRBJ1-5; CDR3: CASSQDGTGGGRNQPQHF; DNA: TGTGCCAGCAGCCAAGACGGGACAGGGGGCGGGAGGAATCAGCCCCAGCATTTT
V: TRBV5-6; D: TRBD2; size: .; J: TRBJ2-1; CDR3: CASSFWFASGGYNEQFF; DNA: TGTGCCAGCAGCTTTTGGTTTGCGTCGGGGGGCTACAATGAGCAGTTCTTC
V: TRBV4-1; D: TRBD1; size: .; J: TRBJ2-1; CDR3: CASSPDPGQGFNEQFF; DNA: TGCGCCAGCAGCCCAGACCCGGGACAGGGTTTCAATGAGCAGTTCTTC
V: TRBV11-2; D: .; size: .; J: TRBJ2-1; CDR3: CASSFSGNNEQFF; DNA: TGTGCCAGCAGCTTCTCCGGTAACAATGAGCAGTTCTTC
V: TRBV6-5; D: TRBD1; size: .; J: TRBJ1-6; CDR3: CASSYSSGTGVSPLHF; DNA: TGTGCCAGCAGTTACTCAAGCGGGACAGGGGTTTCACCCCTCCACTTT
V: TRBV6-5; D: TRBD1; size: few; J: TRBJ1-3; CDR3: CASSLPDRVGNTIYF; DNA: TGTGCCAGCAGTTTACCCGACAGGGTTGGAAACACCATATATTTT
V: TRBV5-1; D: TRBD1; size: .; J: TRBJ1-1; CDR3: CASSPGGADTEAFF; DNA: TGCGCCAGCAGCCCAGGGGGCGCGGACACTGAAGCTTTCTTT
V: TRBV5-6; D: TRBD1; size: .; J: TRBJ2-1; CDR3: CASSLDRGYYNEQFF; DNA: TGTGCCAGCAGCCTCGACAGGGGCTACTACAATGAGCAGTTCTTC
V: TRBV10-3; D: TRBD2; size: .; J: TRBJ2-3; CDR3: CAIRDTSGDTQYF; DNA: TGTGCCATCAGGGACACTAGCGGAGATACGCAGTATTTT
V: TRBV4-3; D: .; size: .; J: TRBJ1-2; CDR3: CASSQDRATTGPVTF; DNA: TGCGCCAGCAGCCAAGATCGGGCCACGACCGGACCCGTCACCTTC
V: TRBV4-1; D: .; size: few; J: TRBJ1-2; CDR3: CASSPVQWEYGYGYTF; DNA: TGCGCCAGCAGCCCAGTACAGTGGGAGTACGGCTATGGCTACACCTTC
V: TRBV5-1; D: TRBD1; size: .; J: TRBJ2-3; CDR3: CASSTGTGITDTQYF; DNA: TGCGCCAGCAGCACCGGGACAGGGATCACAGATACGCAGTATTTT
V: TRBV10-3; D: TRBD1; size: .; J: TRBJ1-1; CDR3: CATEDRHTEAFF; DNA: TGTGCCACCGAGGACAGGCACACTGAAGCTTTCTTT
V: TRBV4-2; D: TRBD2; size: once; J: TRBJ2-3; CDR3: CASSQRMASGGGTDTQYF; DNA: TGTGCCAGCAGCCAAAGAATGGCTAGCGGGGGTGGCACAGATACGCAGTATTTT
V: TRBV6-5; D: TRBD2; size: .; J: TRBJ2-1; CDR3: CASSDQASGVNEQFF; DNA: TGTGCCAGCAGCGACCAGGCTAGCGGGGTAAATGAGCAGTTCTTC
V: TRBV7-9; D: .; size: .; J: TRBJ1-2; CDR3: CASSSSMVYGYTF; DNA: TGTGCCAGCAGCTCCAGCATGGTCTATGGCTACACCTTC
V: TRBV9; D: TRBD2; size: .; J: TRBJ2-1; CDR3: CASSERWEGNEQFF; DNA: TGTGCCAGCAGCGAGAGGTGGGAGGGTAATGAGCAGTTCTTC
V: TRBV6-1; D: TRBD2; size: .; J: TRBJ2-4; CDR3: CASSSGTSGRYIQYF; DNA: TGTGCCAGCAGCTCCGGGACTAGCGGGAGGTACATTCAGTACTTC
V: TRBV7-9; D: .; size: .; J: TRBJ2-6; CDR3: CASSWAATGANVLTF; DNA: TGTGCCAGCTCCTGGGCCGCCACTGGGGCCAACGTCCTGACTTTC
V: TRBV12-5; D: TRBD1; size: .; J: TRBJ2-7; CDR3: CASAPPGQGANEQYF; DNA: TGTGCTAGTGCCCCGCCCGGACAGGGGGCGAACGAGCAGTACTTC
V: TRBV9; D: .; size: .; J: TRBJ2-2; CDR3: CASSDKYQGELFF; DNA: TGTGCCAGCAGCGACAAATATCAGGGGGAGCTGTTTTTT
V: TRBV10-3; D: .; size: once; J: TRBJ1-5; CDR3: CAISESRGNQPQHF; DNA: TGTGCCATCAGTGAGTCAAGGGGAAATCAGCCCCAGCATTTT
V: TRBV3-1/TRBV3-2; D: TRBD1; size: .; J: TRBJ1-2; CDR3: CASSLQGANYGYTF; DNA: TGTGCCAGCAGCTTACAGGGGGCTAACTATGGCTACACCTTC
V: TRBV30; D: .; size: few; J: TRBJ1-5; CDR3: CAWSQSTGSAQGNQPQHF; DNA: TGTGCCTGGAGCCAAAGTACAGGGAGCGCTCAAGGCAATCAGCCCCAGCATTTT
V: TRBV25-1; D: .; size: .; J: TRBJ1-4; CDR3: CASGRWAPATNEKLFF; DNA: TGTGCCAGCGGCCGGTGGGCGCCGGCAACTAATGAAAAACTGTTTTTT
V: TRBV7-2; D: .; size: .; J: TRBJ1-5; CDR3: CASSSGGYNQPQHF; DNA: TGTGCCAGCAGCTCCGGGGGCTACAATCAGCCCCAGCATTTT
V: TRBV5-1; D: .; size: .; J: TRBJ1-1; CDR3: CASSSGLPKDMNTEAFF; DNA: TGCGCCAGCAGCTCAGGACTCCCCAAGGACATGAACACTGAAGCTTTCTTT
V: TRBV7-2; D: .; size: few; J: TRBJ1-1; CDR3: CASSLATGRRGEAFF; DNA: TGTGCCAGCAGCTTAGCAACAGGCAGGAGGGGTGAAGCTTTCTTT
V: TRBV11-2; D: .; size: .; J: TRBJ2-7; CDR3: CASSGGGFHEQYF; DNA: TGTGCCAGCAGTGGAGGAGGGTTCCACGAGCAGTACTTC
V: TRBV5-8; D: .; size: large; J: TRBJ1-3; CDR3: CASSITGNTIYF; DNA: TGTGCCAGCAGCATCACTGGAAACACCATATATTTT
V: TRBV30; D: .; size: .; J: TRBJ1-2; CDR3: CAWSIQGNYGYTF; DNA: TGTGCCTGGAGTATCCAGGGGAACTATGGCTACACCTTC
V: TRBV5-4; D: .; size: .; J: TRBJ1-2; CDR3: CASSLRLGDYGYTF; DNA: TGTGCCAGCAGCTTGCGGCTGGGAGACTATGGCTACACCTTC
V: TRBV5-1; D: .; size: .; J: TRBJ1-2; CDR3: CASSLDPRTAANYGYTF; DNA: TGCGCCAGCAGCTTGGACCCTCGGACAGCCGCTAACTATGGCTACACCTTC
V: TRBV2; D: TRBD2; size: .; J: TRBJ2-5; CDR3: CASSGGLAGLKTQYF; DNA: TGTGCCAGCAGTGGAGGGCTAGCGGGTTTAAAGACCCAGTACTTC
V: TRBV7-9; D: .; size: .; J: TRBJ1-1; CDR3: CASSWGGGDTEAFF; DNA: TGTGCCAGCAGCTGGGGGGGAGGTGACACTGAAGCTTTCTTT
V: TRBV14; D: .; size: .; J: TRBJ2-7; CDR3: CASSQDQGAGGFSYEQYF; DNA: TGTGCCAGCAGCCAAGATCAAGGGGCGGGCGGCTTCTCCTACGAGCAGTACTTC
V: TRBV6-2/TRBV6-3; D: TRBD2; size: .; J: TRBJ2-1; CDR3: CASSYVSGRAYNEQFF; DNA: TGTGCCAGCAGTTACGTGAGCGGGAGGGCCTACAATGAGCAGTTCTTC